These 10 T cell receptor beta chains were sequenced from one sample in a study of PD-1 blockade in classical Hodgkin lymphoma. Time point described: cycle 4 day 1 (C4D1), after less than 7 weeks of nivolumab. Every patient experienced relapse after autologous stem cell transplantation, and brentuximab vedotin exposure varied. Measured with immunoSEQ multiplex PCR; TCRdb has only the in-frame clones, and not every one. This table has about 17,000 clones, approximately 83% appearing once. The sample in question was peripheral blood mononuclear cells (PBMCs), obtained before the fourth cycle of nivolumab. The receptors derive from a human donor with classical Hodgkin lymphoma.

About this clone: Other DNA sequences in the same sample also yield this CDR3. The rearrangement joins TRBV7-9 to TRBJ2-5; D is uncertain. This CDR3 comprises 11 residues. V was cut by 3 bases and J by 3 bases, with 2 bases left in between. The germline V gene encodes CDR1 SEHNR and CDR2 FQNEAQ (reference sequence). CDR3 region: CASSFKETQYF. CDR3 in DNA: TGTGCCAGCAGCTTTAAAGAGACCCAGTACTTC.

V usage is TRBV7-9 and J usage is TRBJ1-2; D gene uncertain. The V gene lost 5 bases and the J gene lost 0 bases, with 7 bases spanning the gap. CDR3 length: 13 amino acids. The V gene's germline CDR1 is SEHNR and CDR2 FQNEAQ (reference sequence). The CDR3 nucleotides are TGTGCCAGCAGCCTAACAACTAACTATGGCTACACCTTC. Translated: CASSLTTNYGYTF.

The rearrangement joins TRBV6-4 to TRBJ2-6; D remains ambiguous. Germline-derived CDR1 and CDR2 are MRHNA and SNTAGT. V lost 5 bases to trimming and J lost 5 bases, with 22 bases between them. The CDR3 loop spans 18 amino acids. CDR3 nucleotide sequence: TGTGCCAGCAGTCGACGATGCTCACGACAAAGTCGGGCCAACGTCCTGACTTTC. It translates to CASSRRCSRQSRANVLTF.

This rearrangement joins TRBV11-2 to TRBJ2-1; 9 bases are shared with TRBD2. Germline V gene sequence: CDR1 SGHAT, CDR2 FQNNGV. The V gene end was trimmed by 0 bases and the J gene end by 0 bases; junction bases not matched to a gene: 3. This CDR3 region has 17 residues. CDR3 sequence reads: CASSLEAGGSSYNEQFF. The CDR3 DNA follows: TGTGCCAGCAGCTTAGAGGCGGGGGGGAGCTCCTACAATGAGCAGTTCTTC.

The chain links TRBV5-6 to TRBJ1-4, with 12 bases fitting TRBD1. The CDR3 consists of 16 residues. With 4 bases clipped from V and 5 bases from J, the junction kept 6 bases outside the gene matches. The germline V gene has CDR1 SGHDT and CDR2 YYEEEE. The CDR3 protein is CASSTGTGGINEKLFF. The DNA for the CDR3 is TGTGCCAGCAGCACGGGGACAGGGGGCATCAATGAAAAACTGTTTTTT.

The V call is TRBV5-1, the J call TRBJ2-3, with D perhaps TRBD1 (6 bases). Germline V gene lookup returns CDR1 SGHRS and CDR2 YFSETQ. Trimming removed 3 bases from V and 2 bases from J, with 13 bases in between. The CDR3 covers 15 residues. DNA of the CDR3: TGCGCCAGCAGCTCCGACGGACAGATCACAGATACGCAGTATTTT. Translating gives CASSSDGQITDTQYF.

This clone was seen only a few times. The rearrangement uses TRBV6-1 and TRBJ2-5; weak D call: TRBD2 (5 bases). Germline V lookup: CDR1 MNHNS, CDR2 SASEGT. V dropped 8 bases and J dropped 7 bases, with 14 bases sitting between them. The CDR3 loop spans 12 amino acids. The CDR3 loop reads CASCLGGGTQYF. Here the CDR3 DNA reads TGTGCCAGCTGCCTAGGAGGAGGGACCCAGTACTTC.

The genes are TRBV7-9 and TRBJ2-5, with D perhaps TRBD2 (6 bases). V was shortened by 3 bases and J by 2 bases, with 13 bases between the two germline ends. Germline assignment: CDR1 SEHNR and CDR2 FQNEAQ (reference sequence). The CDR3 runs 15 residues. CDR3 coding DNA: TGTGCCAGCAGCTTCCTCGGGGGTGGGCAAGAGACCCAGTACTTC. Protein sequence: CASSFLGGGQETQYF.

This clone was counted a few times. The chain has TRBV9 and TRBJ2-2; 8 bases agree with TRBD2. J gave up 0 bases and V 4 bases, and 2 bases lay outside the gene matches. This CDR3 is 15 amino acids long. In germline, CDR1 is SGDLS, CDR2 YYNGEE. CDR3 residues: CASSRGGANTGELFF. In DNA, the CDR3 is TGTGCCAGCAGCCGGGGGGGAGCGAACACCGGGGAGCTGTTTTTT.

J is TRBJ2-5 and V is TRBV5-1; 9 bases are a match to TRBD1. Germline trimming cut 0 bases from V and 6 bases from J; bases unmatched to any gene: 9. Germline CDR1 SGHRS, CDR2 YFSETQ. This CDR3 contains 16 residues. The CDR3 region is CASSLGAPGQGQTQYF. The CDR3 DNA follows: TGCGCCAGCAGCTTGGGGGCTCCGGGACAGGGTCAGACCCAGTACTTC.